Listed below are T cell receptor beta chains from one sample, sequenced in a study of T cells in Graves' hyperthyroidism and ophthalmopathy. TCRdb reprocessed the multiplex PCR reads via MiXCR and lists one record per CDR3 protein. Counted here are roughly 700,000 distinct CDR3 sequences, roughly a third occurring once; the ten biggest clones make up roughly 30%. Sequencing input: blood. The receptors come from a woman aged 40 to 55 with Graves' hyperthyroidism. Each CDR3 is given with its conserved first and last residue. The D gene is left open where the match is weak. The listing skips clone size in some rows; elsewhere it reads once, few, many or a size class.

d_call	clone_size	v_call	j_call	cdr3_aa	cdr3_nt
TRBD1	few	TRBV7-9	TRBJ1-1	CASSLAMDRGPEAFF	TGTGCCAGCAGCTTAGCCATGGACAGGGGGCCTGAAGCTTTCTTT
.	few	TRBV10-3	TRBJ2-7	CASSEEYRVGYEQYF	TGTGCCAGCAGTGAAGAATACAGGGTCGGGTACGAGCAGTACTTC
TRBD1	.	TRBV20-1	TRBJ1-2	CSVRHQDRGKTLYGYTF	TGCAGTGTTCGCCATCAGGACAGGGGGAAAACTTTATATGGCTACACCTTC
.	once	TRBV6-6	TRBJ1-4	CASLTGPWVRNEKLFF	TGTGCCAGCCTAACGGGTCCCTGGGTGAGAAATGAAAAACTGTTTTTT
.	.	TRBV12-5	TRBJ1-2	CASGLHRASLKFF	TGTGCTAGTGGTTTGCACAGGGCATCACTAAAATTCTTC
.	many	TRBV19	TRBJ2-6	CASNKQTSSGANVLTF	TGTGCCAGTAATAAACAGACGAGCTCTGGGGCCAACGTCCTGACTTTC
TRBD2	.	TRBV25-1	TRBJ2-5	CASGLAGVGETQYF	TGTGCCAGCGGACTAGCGGGAGTTGGGGAGACCCAGTACTTC
.	few	TRBV11-2	TRBJ1-3	CASSSIPMSVGGNTIYF	TGTGCCAGCAGCTCGATACCCATGAGCGTAGGTGGAAACACCATATATTTT
.	many	TRBV7-2	TRBJ2-5	CASSFSQGGWETQYF	TGTGCCAGCAGCTTCTCGCAGGGGGGGTGGGAGACCCAGTACTTC
.	many	TRBV20-1	TRBJ2-5	CSAKAALQKRKGVGETQYF	TGCAGTGCTAAGGCTGCCCTACAGAAGAGGAAAGGCGTTGGAGAGACCCAGTACTTC
TRBD1	many	TRBV7-2	TRBJ2-7	CASGLGQRPAEQYF	TGTGCCAGTGGGCTGGGACAGCGGCCGGCGGAGCAGTACTTC
.	.	TRBV12-3/TRBV12-4	TRBJ1-2	CASSFQGHYGYTF	TGTGCCAGCAGTTTCCAGGGTCACTATGGCTACACCTTC
TRBD1	.	TRBV10-3	TRBJ1-2	CAISYDGTATFYGYTF	TGTGCCATCAGTTATGACGGGACAGCCACATTTTATGGCTACACCTTC
TRBD1	.	TRBV7-6	TRBJ2-7	CASRTGVWEQYF	TGTGCCAGCAGGACAGGGGTCTGGGAGCAGTACTTC
TRBD2	.	TRBV10-2	TRBJ2-5	CASRLAGGLQETQYF	TGCGCCAGCAGGCTAGCGGGGGGGCTCCAAGAGACCCAGTACTTC
TRBD1	.	TRBV15	TRBJ1-2	CATSRGGTGGADGYTF	TGTGCCACCAGCAGGGGAGGAACAGGGGGAGCAGATGGCTACACCTTC
.	.	TRBV7-9	TRBJ2-7	CASRIRPGHSYEQYF	TGTGCCAGCAGGATAAGACCGGGGCATTCCTACGAGCAGTACTTC
TRBD1	.	TRBV10-3	TRBJ2-1	CATGLSSYEQFF	TGTGCGACAGGGTTGAGCTCCTACGAGCAGTTCTTC
.	.	TRBV4-3	TRBJ1-2	CASSHGGQFNYGYTF	TGCGCCAGCAGCCATGGAGGACAGTTTAACTATGGCTACACCTTC
TRBD2	.	TRBV20-1	TRBJ2-7	CSAPSTSGAFNEQYF	TGCAGTGCTCCATCGACCAGCGGGGCATTCAATGAGCAGTACTTC
TRBD1	few	TRBV20-1	TRBJ1-1	CSAYRDRGTEAFF	TGCAGTGCTTACCGGGACAGGGGGACTGAAGCTTTCTTT
.	few	TRBV6-5	TRBJ1-3	CASSYSGTLSGNTIYF	TGTGCCAGCAGTTACTCGGGGACACTCTCTGGAAACACCATATATTTT
.	many	TRBV6-6	TRBJ1-2	CASSPDGTYGYTF	TGTGCCAGCAGTCCGGACGGGACCTATGGCTACACCTTC
TRBD1	many	TRBV5-4	TRBJ2-5	CASSRGQGAETQYF	TGTGCCAGCAGCCGGGGACAGGGGGCAGAGACCCAGTACTTC
TRBD1	.	TRBV5-8	TRBJ1-2	CASSQRADREDGYTF	TGCGCCAGCAGCCAGAGGGCCGACAGGGAGGACGGCTACACCTTC
.	many	TRBV29-1	TRBJ1-6	CSVGTDRNSPLHF	TGCAGCGTTGGGACGGACAGAAATTCACCCCTCCACTTT
.	many	TRBV19	TRBJ2-7	CASSIAAESTYEQYF	TGTGCCAGTAGTATTGCTGCAGAGTCCACCTACGAGCAGTACTTC
.	few	TRBV5-4	TRBJ1-4	CASSQEPPGHGNEKLFF	TGTGCCAGCAGCCAAGAACCTCCGGGACACGGTAATGAAAAACTGTTTTTT
.	.	TRBV13	TRBJ2-1	CASRPLAAAFF	TGTGCCAGCAGACCTTTGGCCGCGGCGTTCTTC
.	many	TRBV20-1	TRBJ2-5	CSASKGPQETQYF	TGCAGTGCTAGTAAGGGTCCACAAGAGACCCAGTACTTC
.	.	TRBV7-2	TRBJ1-2	CASSPQGGAGYGYTF	TGTGCCAGCAGCCCGCAGGGAGGAGCAGGCTATGGCTACACCTTC